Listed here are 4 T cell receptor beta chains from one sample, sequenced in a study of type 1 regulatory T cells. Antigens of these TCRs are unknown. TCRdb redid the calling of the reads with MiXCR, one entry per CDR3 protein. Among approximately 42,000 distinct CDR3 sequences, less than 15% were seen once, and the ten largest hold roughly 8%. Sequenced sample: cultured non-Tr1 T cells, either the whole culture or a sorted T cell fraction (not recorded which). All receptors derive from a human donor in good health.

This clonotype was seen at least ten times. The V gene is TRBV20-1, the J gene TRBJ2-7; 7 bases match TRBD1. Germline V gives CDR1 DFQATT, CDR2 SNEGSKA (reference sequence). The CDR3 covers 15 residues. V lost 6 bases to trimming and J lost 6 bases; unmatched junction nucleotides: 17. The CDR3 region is CSALDARGFMGEQYF. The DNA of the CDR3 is TGCAGTGCACTAGATGCCAGGGGGTTCATGGGCGAGCAGTACTTC.

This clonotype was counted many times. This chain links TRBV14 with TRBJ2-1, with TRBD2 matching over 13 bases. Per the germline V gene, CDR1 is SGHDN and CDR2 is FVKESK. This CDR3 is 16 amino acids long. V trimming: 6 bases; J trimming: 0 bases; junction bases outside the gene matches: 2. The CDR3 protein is CASSRTSGSSYNEQFF. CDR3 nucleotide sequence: TGTGCCAGCAGTCGGACTAGCGGGAGCTCCTACAATGAGCAGTTCTTC.

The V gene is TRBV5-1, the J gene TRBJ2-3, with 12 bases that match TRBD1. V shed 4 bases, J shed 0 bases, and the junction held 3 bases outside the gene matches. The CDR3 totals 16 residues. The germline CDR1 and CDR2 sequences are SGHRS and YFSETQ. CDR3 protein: CASSPGQGASTDTQYF. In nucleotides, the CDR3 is TGCGCCAGCAGCCCGGGACAGGGGGCCAGCACAGATACGCAGTATTTT.

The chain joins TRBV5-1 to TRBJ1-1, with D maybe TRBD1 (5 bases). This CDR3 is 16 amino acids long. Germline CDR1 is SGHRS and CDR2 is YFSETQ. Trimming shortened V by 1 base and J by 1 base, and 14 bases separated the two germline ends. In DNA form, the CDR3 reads TGCGCCAGCAGCTTGAGGTCAAGGGGACCGAACACTGAAGCTTTCTTT. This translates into CASSLRSRGPNTEAFF.